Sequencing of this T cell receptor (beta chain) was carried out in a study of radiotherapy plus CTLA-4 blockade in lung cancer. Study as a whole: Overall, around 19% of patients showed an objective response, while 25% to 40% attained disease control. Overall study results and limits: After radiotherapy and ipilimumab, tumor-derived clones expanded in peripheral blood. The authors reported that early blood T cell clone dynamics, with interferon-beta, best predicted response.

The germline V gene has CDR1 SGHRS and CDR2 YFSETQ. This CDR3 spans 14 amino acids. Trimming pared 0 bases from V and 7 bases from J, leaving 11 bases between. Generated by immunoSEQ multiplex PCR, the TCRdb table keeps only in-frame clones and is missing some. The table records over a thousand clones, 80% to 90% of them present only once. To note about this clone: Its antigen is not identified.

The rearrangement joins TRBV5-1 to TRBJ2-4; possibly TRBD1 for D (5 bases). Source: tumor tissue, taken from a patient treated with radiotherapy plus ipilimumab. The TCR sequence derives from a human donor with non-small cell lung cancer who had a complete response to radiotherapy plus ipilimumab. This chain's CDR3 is CASSLVSGSNIQYF. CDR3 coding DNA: TGCGCCAGCAGCTTGGTGTCAGGGTCTAACATTCAGTACTTC.